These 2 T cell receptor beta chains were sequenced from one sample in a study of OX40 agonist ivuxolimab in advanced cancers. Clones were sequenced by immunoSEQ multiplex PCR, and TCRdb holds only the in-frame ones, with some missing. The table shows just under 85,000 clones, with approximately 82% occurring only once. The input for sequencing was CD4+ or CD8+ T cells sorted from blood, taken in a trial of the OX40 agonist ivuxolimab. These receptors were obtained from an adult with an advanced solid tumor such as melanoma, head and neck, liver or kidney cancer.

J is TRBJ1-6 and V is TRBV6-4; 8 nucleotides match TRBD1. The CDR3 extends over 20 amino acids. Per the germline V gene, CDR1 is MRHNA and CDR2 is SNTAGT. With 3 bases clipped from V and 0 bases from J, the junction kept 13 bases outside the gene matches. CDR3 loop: CASSEGLFGQGSSYNSPLHF. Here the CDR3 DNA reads TGTGCCAGCAGTGAAGGTCTCTTTGGACAGGGAAGCTCCTATAATTCACCCCTCCACTTT.

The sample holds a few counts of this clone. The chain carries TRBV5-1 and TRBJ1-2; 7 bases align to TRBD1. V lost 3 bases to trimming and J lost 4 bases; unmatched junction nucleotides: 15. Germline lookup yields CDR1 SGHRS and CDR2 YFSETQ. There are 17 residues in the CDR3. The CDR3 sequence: CASSSNTGDSFSYGYTF. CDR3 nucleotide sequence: TGCGCCAGCAGCTCTAATACAGGGGATTCGTTCAGCTATGGCTACACCTTC. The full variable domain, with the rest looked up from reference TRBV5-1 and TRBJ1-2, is KAGVTQTPRYLIKTRGQQVTLSCSPISGHRSVSWYQQTPGQGLQFLFEYFSETQRNKGNFPGRFSGRQFSNSRSEMNVSTLELGDSALYLCASSSNTGDSFSYGYTFGSGTRLTVV.